This TCR beta chain emerged from a study of T cell repertoires in cytomegalovirus infection. Study summary: Public TCR beta signatures indicated both CMV infection and matching HLA type. Overall study findings and caveats: In two of eight donors, the top clonotype was HLA-C-restricted CMV-specific.

This clonotype showed up just a few times. Antigen: not known. Per germline, CDR1 SGHTA and CDR2 FQGNSA. The CDR3 runs to 16 residues. V trimming: 3 bases; J trimming: 1 base; junction bases outside the gene matches: 4. TCRdb processed the reads anew with MiXCR; each CDR3 protein has one entry. Here the sample spans approximately 180,000 distinct CDR3 sequences, approximately 18% being singletons. The chain employs TRBV7-2 and TRBJ1-1, with TRBD1 identical over 11 bases. This sequence originates from a human donor in good health (CMV status not recorded). Some clones in this sample may be carry-over from other donors' samples. The sample consisted of CD8+ T cells from PBMCs. The CDR3 protein is CASSLRDRGTNTEAFF. CDR3 DNA sequence: TGTGCCAGCAGCTTGAGGGACAGGGGGACGAACACTGAAGCTTTCTTT.